The T cell receptor (beta chain) under discussion was sequenced for a study of regulatory T cells in long-lasting Graves disease. Study results and limitations: Persistent disease showed a preference for TRBV28, TRBJ1-2 and TRBJ2-5. It is possible that accuracy was reduced by the small size of the sample.

Time point indicated: newly diagnosed GD, antithyroid drugs for less than 3 months. PBMC RNA served as the TCR library source. Arm-PCR of CDR3 regions with iRepertoire HTBI primers generated TCR beta libraries. Original methodology: The study identified around 62 TRBV and approximately 15 TRBJ segments across samples. TCRdb itself ran the multiplex PCR reads through MiXCR, one entry per CDR3 protein. These V and J calls are TCRdb output, not the study's own analysis. The repertoire holds around 450,000 distinct CDR3 sequences, with approximately 16% as singletons. The sample holds many counts of this clonotype. Its antigen remains unknown. CDR1 is SGHDN, CDR2 FVKESK, per germline. The CDR3 extends over 18 amino acids. The V gene end was trimmed by 0 bases and the J gene end by 8 bases; junction bases not matched to a gene: 13. The data also belong to a second study, concerning T cells in Graves' hyperthyroidism and ophthalmopathy. That source notes: The model predicted ophthalmopathy a median 6.5 months before onset.

This TCR derives from a woman aged 35 to 49 with Graves disease. V and J are TRBV14 and TRBJ1-6; the match to TRBD1 covers 7 bases. The source material was peripheral blood mononuclear cells (PBMCs), sampled at new diagnosis, from a patient treated with antithyroid drugs. CDR3 protein: CASSQEVALTGVDSPLHF. The CDR3 region has the DNA TGTGCCAGCAGCCAAGAGGTCGCTTTAACAGGGGTAGATTCACCCCTCCACTTT.